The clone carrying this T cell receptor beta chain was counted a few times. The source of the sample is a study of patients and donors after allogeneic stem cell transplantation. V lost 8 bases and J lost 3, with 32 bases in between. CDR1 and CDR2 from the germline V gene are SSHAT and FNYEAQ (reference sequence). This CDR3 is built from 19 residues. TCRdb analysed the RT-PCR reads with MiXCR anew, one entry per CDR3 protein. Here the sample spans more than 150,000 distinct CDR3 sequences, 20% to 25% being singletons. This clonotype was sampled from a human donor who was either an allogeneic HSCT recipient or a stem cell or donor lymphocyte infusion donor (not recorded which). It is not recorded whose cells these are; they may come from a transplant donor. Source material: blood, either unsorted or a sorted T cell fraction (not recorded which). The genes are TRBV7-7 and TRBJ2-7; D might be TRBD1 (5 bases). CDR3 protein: CASGIGLETWGTLFYEQYF. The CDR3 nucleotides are TGTGCCAGCGGGATAGGGTTAGAGACCTGGGGCACATTGTTCTACGAGCAGTACTTC.